The 9 T cell receptor beta chains below all came from one sample that was sequenced in a study of cytomegalovirus exposure and HLA in healthy donors. Researchers ran the PCR with 60 Vbeta and 13 Jbeta primers. TCRdb keeps only in-frame clones here, not all; method: immunoSEQ multiplex PCR. The data contain 65,000 to 90,000 clones, 79% of them singletons. Sample: PBMCs. These receptors came from a young man in good health and CMV-seronegative.

The chain recombines TRBV28 with TRBJ2-7, with a weak D call TRBD1 (5 bases). V was clipped by 0 bases and J by 2 bases, with 8 bases between them. CDR1 and CDR2 from the germline V gene are MDHEN and SYDVKM. CDR3 length: 14 residues. The CDR3 region has the DNA TGTGCCAGCAGTTTATGGGGCAGGGCCTACGAGCAGTACTTC. Protein: CASSLWGRAYEQYF.

This clone was seen more than once but under ten times. The chain has TRBV18 and TRBJ2-3; D not resolved. This CDR3 region has 14 residues. From germline, CDR1 is KGHSH and CDR2 LQKENI. The V end lost 2 bases, the J end lost 0 bases, and 6 bases lay between the germline ends. Here the CDR3 reads CASSPGRSTDTQYF. Written as DNA, the CDR3 is TGTGCCAGCTCACCAGGTCGGAGCACAGATACGCAGTATTTT.

This chain joins TRBV27 and TRBJ1-1; 9 bases align to TRBD1. Germline lookup yields CDR1 MNHEY and CDR2 SMNVEV (reference sequence). V shed 3 bases, J shed 7 bases, and the junction held 6 bases outside the gene matches. The CDR3 spans 14 residues. The CDR3 loop reads CASSFRDRVGEAFF. CDR3 bases: TGTGCCAGCAGTTTCCGGGACAGGGTGGGTGAAGCTTTCTTT.

The chain has TRBV7-8 and TRBJ2-3; 14 bases fit TRBD2. CDR3 length: 16 amino acids. Germline V lookup: CDR1 SGHVS, CDR2 FQNEAQ. The V segment lost 4 bases and the J segment 6 bases; nucleotides outside the gene matches: 6. Here the CDR3 reads CASSSRLAGGRDTQYF. The CDR3 DNA reads as TGTGCCAGCAGCTCACGACTAGCGGGGGGGCGGGATACGCAGTATTTT.

CDR3 amino acids: CASSRYASGVARNQPQHF. DNA for the CDR3: TGTGCCAGCAGTCGCTACGCGTCGGGAGTAGCCCGGAATCAGCCCCAGCATTTT. This chain joins TRBV27 and TRBJ1-5; D not resolved. In germline, CDR1 is MNHEY, CDR2 SMNVEV (reference sequence). The ends were cut back, 5 bases at V and 4 bases at J, with 24 bases in the middle. This CDR3 has 18 residues.

The chain joins TRBV5-4 to TRBJ2-1; 7 nucleotides match TRBD1. The CDR3 has 12 amino acids. The ends lost 5 bases at V and 7 bases at J; junction bases unmatched: 3. Germline-derived CDR1 and CDR2 are SGHNT and YYREEE (reference sequence). CDR3 DNA: TGTGCCAGCAGTACACAGGGGAATGAGCAGTTCTTC. It yields the protein CASSTQGNEQFF.

The chain joins TRBV7-9 to TRBJ1-1; D gene unclear. This CDR3 comprises 12 residues. The germline V and J ends were trimmed by 4 bases and 11 bases, with 14 bases remaining between them. Germline CDR1 SEHNR, CDR2 FQNEAQ (reference sequence). The CDR3 DNA follows: TGTGCCAGCAGCTCCCGGGTCTCCTGGGCTTTCTTT. Amino acids: CASSSRVSWAFF.

The chain recombines TRBV27 with TRBJ2-1; 12 nucleotides line up with TRBD2. Germline V gene sequence: CDR1 MNHEY, CDR2 SMNVEV (reference sequence). V was pared by 4 bases and J by 5 bases, with 3 bases of the junction left unmatched. CDR3 length: 15 amino acids. CDR3 protein: CASSSLAGGDNEQFF. The CDR3 DNA is TGTGCCAGCAGTTCCCTAGCGGGAGGGGACAATGAGCAGTTCTTC.

This clone has just one count. This sequence joins TRBV19 and TRBJ2-5, with 8 bases fitting TRBD2. The trim removed 3 bases at V and 5 bases at J, leaving 5 bases unmatched. Germline CDR1 LNHDA, CDR2 SQIVND (reference sequence). The CDR3 is 14 amino acids. In nucleotides, the CDR3 is TGTGCCAGTAGTATCCGGGGGGGTGGGGAGACCCAGTACTTC. It translates to CASSIRGGGETQYF.